Below are 8 T cell receptor beta chains sequenced from a single sample in a study of human T cells and chemical hapten exposure. TCRdb re-derived calls from the RACE reads in MiXCR, one entry per CDR3 protein. The repertoire holds under 400,000 distinct CDR3 sequences, 5% to 6.5% seen once, with 2.6% in the top ten. Time point specified: pre-sensitization, week 0. The treatment is: therapeutic diphenylcyclopropenone sensitization with weekly scalp DPC. Sequenced here: whole blood, sampled in connection with sensitization to the hapten diphenylcyclopropenone (DPC). Receptors were obtained from a woman aged 50 to 60 with alopecia areata. Some clones in this sample may be carry-over from other donors' samples.

This clonotype was counted a few times. The CDR3: CASSTGQGRGTEAFF. In DNA form, the CDR3 reads TGCGCCAGCAGCACAGGACAGGGCCGCGGCACTGAAGCTTTCTTT. The chain is built from TRBV5-1 and TRBJ1-1, with TRBD1 matching over 8 bases. J was trimmed by 4 bases and V by 4 bases; bases with no gene match: 9. The V gene's germline CDR1 is SGHRS and CDR2 YFSETQ. There are 15 residues in the CDR3.

V gene TRBV7-9 combines with J gene TRBJ2-5; TRBD2 might be the D (5 bases). Trimming shortened V by 5 bases and J by 2 bases, and 15 bases separated the two germline ends. Germline V lookup: CDR1 SEHNR, CDR2 FQNEAQ (reference sequence). The CDR3 is 15 amino acids. The DNA for the CDR3 is TGTGCCAGCAGCCCACCGGGGTGGGAGCAAGAGACCCAGTACTTC. Its translation: CASSPPGWEQETQYF. The full variable domain, in which reference TRBV7-9 and TRBJ2-5 provide the parts outside the CDR3, is DTGVSQNPRHKITKRGQNVTFRCDPISEHNRLYWYRQTLGQGPEFLTYFQNEAQLEKSRLLSDRFSAERPKGSFSTLEIQRTEQGDSAMYLCASSPPGWEQETQYFGPGTRLLVL.

This clonotype was observed many times. V gene TRBV7-8 combines with J gene TRBJ2-1; possible D gene TRBD1, 6 bases. The germline gives CDR1 SGHVS, CDR2 FQNEAQ. The CDR3 length is 17 residues. Trimming took 5 bases from V and 3 from J, leaving 20 bases between them. The DNA for the CDR3 is TGTGCCAGCAGCCCTAAGAGGGGACAAACGCTCTACAATGAGCAGTTCTTC. This gives the protein CASSPKRGQTLYNEQFF.

This clonotype was observed at least ten times. V gene TRBV13 combines with J gene TRBJ2-5; D is uncertain. This CDR3 spans 12 amino acids. V was pared by 4 bases and J by 0 bases, with 3 bases between. CDR1 is PRHDT and CDR2 is FYEKMQ in the germline V gene (reference sequence). The CDR3 loop is CASSSYQETQYF. CDR3 nucleotide sequence: TGTGCCAGCAGCTCGTACCAAGAGACCCAGTACTTC.

This clonotype has only a few counts. This chain links TRBV6-2 or TRBV6-3 with TRBJ2-1; tentatively, D is TRBD2 (5 bases). V lost 4 bases and J 4 bases, leaving 17 bases between the germline ends. The CDR3 length is 16 residues. CDR1 is MNHEY, CDR2 SVGEGT, per germline. The CDR3 region is CASSSPRGRVYNEQFF. DNA of the CDR3: TGTGCCAGCAGTTCCCCCCGTGGGCGGGTATACAATGAGCAGTTCTTC.

This clonotype was seen at least ten times. V gene TRBV5-1 combines with J gene TRBJ2-2, with 8 nucleotides matching TRBD1. CDR1 and CDR2 (germline): SGHRS, YFSETQ. V dropped 4 bases and J dropped 4; count of bases not matched to a gene: 6. CDR3 length equals 15 residues. The CDR3 nucleotides read TGCGCCAGCAGCCGAGCCGACAGGGGCACCGGGGAGCTGTTTTTT. This gives the protein CASSRADRGTGELFF.

The table lists this clonotype with many counts. The chain has TRBV6-1 and TRBJ2-3; 10 nucleotides agree with TRBD1. This CDR3 spans 16 amino acids. The junction had 5 bases not matched to a gene; V was cut back by 1 base and J by 4 bases. Per germline, CDR1 MNHNS and CDR2 SASEGT. The CDR3, as DNA: TGTGCCAGCAGTGAAGTCGAGACAGGGGGCGCAGATACGCAGTATTTT. This encodes CASSEVETGGADTQYF.

The chain employs TRBV3-1 and TRBJ2-7; tentatively, D is TRBD2 (5 bases). The germline V gene has CDR1 LGHDT and CDR2 YNNKEL (reference sequence). The V end was cut by 1 base, the J end by 5 bases, with 15 bases between. This CDR3 is 15 amino acids long. The CDR3 bases are TGTGCCAGCAGCCAAGCCTCGGCTAGCATGAACGAGCAGTACTTC. Translation gives CASSQASASMNEQYF.